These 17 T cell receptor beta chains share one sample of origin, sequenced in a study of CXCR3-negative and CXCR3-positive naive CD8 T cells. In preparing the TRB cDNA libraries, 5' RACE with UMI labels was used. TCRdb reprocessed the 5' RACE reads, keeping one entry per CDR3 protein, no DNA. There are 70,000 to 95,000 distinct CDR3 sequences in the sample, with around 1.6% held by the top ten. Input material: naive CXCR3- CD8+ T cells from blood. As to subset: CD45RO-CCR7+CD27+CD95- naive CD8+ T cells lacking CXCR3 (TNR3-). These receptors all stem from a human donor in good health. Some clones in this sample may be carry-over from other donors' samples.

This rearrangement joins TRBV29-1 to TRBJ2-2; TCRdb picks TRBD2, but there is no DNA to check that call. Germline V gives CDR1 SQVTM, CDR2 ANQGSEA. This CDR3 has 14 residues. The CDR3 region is CSARGGRIAGELFF.

This CDR3 is CASSRPTTGSYEQYF. The chain joins TRBV6-6 to TRBJ2-7; as DNA is missing, the TRBD1 call by TCRdb cannot be tested. Germline loops: CDR1 MNHNY, CDR2 SVGAGI (reference sequence). The CDR3 runs to 15 residues.

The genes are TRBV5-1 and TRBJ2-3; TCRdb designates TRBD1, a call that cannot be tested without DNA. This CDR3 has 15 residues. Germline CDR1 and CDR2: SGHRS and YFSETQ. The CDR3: CASSPGTITTDTQYF.

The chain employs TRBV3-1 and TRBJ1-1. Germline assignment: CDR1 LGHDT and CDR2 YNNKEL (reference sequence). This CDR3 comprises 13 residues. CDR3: CASSQGEGTEAFF.

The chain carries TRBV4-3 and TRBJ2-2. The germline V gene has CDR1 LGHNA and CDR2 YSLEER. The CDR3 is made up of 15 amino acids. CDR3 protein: CASSQERRFVGELFF.

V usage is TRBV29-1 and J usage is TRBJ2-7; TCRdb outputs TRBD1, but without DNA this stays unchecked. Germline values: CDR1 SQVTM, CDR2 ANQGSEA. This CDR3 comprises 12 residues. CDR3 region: CSVGAGSYEQYF.

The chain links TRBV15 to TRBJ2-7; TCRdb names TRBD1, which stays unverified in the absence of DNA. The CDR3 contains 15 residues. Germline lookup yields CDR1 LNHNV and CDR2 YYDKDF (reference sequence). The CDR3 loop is CATSREGPGSYEQYF.

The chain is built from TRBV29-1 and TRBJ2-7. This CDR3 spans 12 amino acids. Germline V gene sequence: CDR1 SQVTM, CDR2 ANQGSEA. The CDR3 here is CSVEDFLYEQYF.

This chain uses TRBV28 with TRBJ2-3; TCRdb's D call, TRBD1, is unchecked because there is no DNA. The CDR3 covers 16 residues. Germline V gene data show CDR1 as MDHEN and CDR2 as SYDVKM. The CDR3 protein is CASSSGRGPSTDTQYF.

CDR3 in amino acids: CASRAGAGTDTQYF. This chain uses TRBV7-3 with TRBJ2-3; TCRdb's D gene call, TRBD1, goes unchecked for lack of DNA. The CDR3 contains 14 residues. The germline V gene encodes CDR1 SGHTA and CDR2 FQGTGA.

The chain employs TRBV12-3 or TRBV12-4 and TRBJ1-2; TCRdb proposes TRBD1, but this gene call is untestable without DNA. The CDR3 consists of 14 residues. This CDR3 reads CASISGTVGPGYTF.

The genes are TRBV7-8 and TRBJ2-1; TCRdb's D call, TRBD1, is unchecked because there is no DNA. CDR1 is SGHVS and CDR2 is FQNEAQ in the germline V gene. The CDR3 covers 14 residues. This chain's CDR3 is CASSLAEVRDSAFF.

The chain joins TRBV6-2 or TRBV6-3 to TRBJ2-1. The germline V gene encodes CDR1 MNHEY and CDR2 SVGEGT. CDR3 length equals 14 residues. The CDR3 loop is CASSLTPPYNEQFF.

The CDR3 here is CASSQDPRSVGLRANEQFF. This chain links TRBV3-1 with TRBJ2-1. The germline CDR1 and CDR2 sequences are LGHDT and YNNKEL (reference sequence). The CDR3 is 19 residues long.

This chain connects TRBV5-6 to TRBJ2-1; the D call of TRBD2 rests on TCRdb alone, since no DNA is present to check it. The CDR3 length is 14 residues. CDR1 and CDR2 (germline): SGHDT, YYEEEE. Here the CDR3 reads CASSLGAWYNEQFF.

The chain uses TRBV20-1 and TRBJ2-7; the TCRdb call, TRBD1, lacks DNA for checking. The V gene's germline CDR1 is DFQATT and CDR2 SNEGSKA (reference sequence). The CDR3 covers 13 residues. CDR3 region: CSVTGRLTYEQYF.

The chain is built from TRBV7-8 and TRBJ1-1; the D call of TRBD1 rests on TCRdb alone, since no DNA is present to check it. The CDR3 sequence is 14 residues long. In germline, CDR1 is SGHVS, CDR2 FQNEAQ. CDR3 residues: CASSLTGVRTEAFF.